The present entry profiles one T cell receptor beta chain with its context. Antigen unknown. This entry comes from a study of cytotoxic CD8 clonotypes in ibrutinib-treated CLL. Study overall: The study included under twelve relapsed/refractory and under 16 treatment-naive patients; roughly 17 had IGHV unmutated disease. Once patients had received a median 12 months of treatment, range 6 to 36, response samples were obtained. Mean per-sample yields comprised roughly 260,000 productive templates and approximately 90,000 productive rearrangements. Overall study findings and caveats: Clonality showed a rise at ibrutinib response that reversed toward baseline at progression.

Germline loops: CDR1 MNHEY, CDR2 SVGAGI. This CDR3 spans 15 amino acids. V dropped 0 bases and J dropped 4 bases, with 12 bases sitting between them. Clones were read by immunoSEQ multiplex PCR, and TCRdb kept only the in-frame ones, dropping some. The sample includes approximately 190,000 clones, roughly 77% seen only once; the top ten take approximately 6%. This sequence originates from a human donor with chronic lymphocytic leukemia. Source: PBMCs, taken after 12 months of ibrutinib treatment. V is TRBV6-5 and J is TRBJ1-2; possibly TRBD1 for D (5 bases). CDR3 loop: CASSYSKGGTYGYTF. The CDR3 DNA sequence: TGTGCCAGCAGTTACTCGAAGGGAGGGACCTATGGCTACACCTTC.